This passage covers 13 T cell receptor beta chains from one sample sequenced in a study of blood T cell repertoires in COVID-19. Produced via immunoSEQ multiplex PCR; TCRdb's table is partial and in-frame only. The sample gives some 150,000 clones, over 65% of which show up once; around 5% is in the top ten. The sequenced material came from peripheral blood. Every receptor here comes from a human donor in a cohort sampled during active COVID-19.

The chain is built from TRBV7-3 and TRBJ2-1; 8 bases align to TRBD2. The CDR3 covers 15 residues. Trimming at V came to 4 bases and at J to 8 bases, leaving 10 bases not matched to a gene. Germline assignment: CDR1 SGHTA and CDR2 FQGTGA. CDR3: CASSSVPAGAYEQFF. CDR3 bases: TGTGCCAGCAGCTCGGTTCCAGCGGGAGCGTATGAGCAGTTCTTC.

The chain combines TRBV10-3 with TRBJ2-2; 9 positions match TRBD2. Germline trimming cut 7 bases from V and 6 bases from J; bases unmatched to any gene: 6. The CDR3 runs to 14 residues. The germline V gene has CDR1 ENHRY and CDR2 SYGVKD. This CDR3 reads CAINGGGEAGELFF. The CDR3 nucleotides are TGTGCCATCAACGGCGGGGGGGAGGCCGGGGAGCTGTTTTTT.

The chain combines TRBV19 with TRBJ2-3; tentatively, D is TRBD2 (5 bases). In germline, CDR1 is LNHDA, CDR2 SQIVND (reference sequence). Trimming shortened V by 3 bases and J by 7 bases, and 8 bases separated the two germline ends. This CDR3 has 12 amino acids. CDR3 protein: CASSMRANTQYF. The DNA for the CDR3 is TGTGCCAGTAGTATGAGGGCGAATACGCAGTATTTT.

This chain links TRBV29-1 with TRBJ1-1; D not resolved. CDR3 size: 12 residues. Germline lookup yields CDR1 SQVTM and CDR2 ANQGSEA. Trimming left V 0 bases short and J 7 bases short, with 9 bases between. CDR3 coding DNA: TGCAGCGTTGAAGAGGGCCGATATGAAGCTTTCTTT. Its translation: CSVEEGRYEAFF.

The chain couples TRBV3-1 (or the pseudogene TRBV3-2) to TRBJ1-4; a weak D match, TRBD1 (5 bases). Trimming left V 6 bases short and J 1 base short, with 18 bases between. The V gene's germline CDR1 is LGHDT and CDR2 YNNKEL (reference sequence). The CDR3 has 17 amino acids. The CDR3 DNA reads TGTGCCAGCAGTCGGACTGGGGACGGGGGAACTAATGAAAAACTGTTTTTT. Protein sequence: CASSRTGDGGTNEKLFF.

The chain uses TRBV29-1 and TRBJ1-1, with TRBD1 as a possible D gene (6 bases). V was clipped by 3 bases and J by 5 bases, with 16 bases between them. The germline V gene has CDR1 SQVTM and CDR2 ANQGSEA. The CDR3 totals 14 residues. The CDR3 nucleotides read TGCAGCGTTGACATAGGTGGCAGGGGAACTGAAGCTTTCTTT. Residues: CSVDIGGRGTEAFF.

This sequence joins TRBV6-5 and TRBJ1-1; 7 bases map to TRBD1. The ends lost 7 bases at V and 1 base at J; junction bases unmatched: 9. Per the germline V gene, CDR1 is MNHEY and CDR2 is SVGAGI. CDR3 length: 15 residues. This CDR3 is CASTFQTGTNTEAFF. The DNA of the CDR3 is TGTGCCAGCACTTTCCAGACAGGGACGAACACTGAAGCTTTCTTT.

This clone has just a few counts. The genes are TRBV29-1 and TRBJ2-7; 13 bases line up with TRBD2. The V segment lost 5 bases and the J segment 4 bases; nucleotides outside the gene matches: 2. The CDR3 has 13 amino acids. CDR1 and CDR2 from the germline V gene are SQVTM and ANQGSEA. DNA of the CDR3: TGCAGCGTTCGGACTAGCGGGGGATACGAGCAGTACTTC. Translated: CSVRTSGGYEQYF.

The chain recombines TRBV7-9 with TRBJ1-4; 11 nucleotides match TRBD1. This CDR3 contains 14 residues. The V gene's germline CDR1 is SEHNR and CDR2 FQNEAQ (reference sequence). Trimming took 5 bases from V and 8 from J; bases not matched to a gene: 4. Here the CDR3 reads CASSRGQGGEKLFF. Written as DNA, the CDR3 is TGTGCCAGCAGCCGGGGACAGGGGGGCGAAAAACTGTTTTTT.

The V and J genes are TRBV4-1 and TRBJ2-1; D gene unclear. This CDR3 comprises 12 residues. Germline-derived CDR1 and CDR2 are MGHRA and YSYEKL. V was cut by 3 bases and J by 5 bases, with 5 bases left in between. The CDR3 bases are TGCGCCAGCAGCCACAATCACAATGAGCAGTTCTTC. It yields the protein CASSHNHNEQFF.

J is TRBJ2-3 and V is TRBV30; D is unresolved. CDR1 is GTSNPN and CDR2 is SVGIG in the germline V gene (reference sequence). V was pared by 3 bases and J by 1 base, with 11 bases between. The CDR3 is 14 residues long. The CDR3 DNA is TGTGCCTGGAGCTCCGACACGCGCACAGATACGCAGTATTTT. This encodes CAWSSDTRTDTQYF.

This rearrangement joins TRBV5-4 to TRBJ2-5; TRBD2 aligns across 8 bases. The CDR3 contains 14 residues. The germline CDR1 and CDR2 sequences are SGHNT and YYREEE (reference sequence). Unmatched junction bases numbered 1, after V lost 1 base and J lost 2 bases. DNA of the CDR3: TGTGCCAGCAGCTTGTCGGGGGGGCAAGAGACCCAGTACTTC. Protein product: CASSLSGGQETQYF.

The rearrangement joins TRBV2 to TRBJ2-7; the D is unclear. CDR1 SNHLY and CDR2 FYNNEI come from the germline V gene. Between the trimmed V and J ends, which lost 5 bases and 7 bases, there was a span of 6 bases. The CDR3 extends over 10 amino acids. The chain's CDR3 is CASSRSEQYV. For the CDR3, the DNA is TGTGCCAGCAGTCGGTCGGAGCAGTACGTC.